The clone carrying this T cell receptor beta chain was seen more than once but under ten times. Its antigen is not identified. This specimen belongs to a study of shared clonotypes between healthy human individuals. Broader study findings: Even with large depth, rarefaction showed that sorted-subset sequencing was incomplete. Some naive CD4 clonotypes, about 5%, turned up in common across a few donors.

Researchers ran the assay at a deep level. The table came from immunoSEQ multiplex PCR; TCRdb's copy has only in-frame clones and leaves some out. The sample has 800,000 to 1,200,000 clones; around 78% are singletons. CDR1 and CDR2 from the germline V gene are MNHNS and SASEGT. The CDR3 has 14 residues. Trimming removed 6 bases at V and 11 bases at J, with 20 bases between. This sequence joins TRBV6-1 and TRBJ1-5, with a possible D match to TRBD1 (5 bases). Material: memory CD4+ T cells from PBMCs. Subset reported: CD45RA-negative fraction. This receptor was identified in a man younger than 35 in good health. Some clones in this sample may be carry-over from other donors' samples. The DNA of the CDR3 is TGTGCCAGCAGAGACCGGGGCGTACGTACGTCCCAGCATTTT. Translating gives CASRDRGVRTSQHF.